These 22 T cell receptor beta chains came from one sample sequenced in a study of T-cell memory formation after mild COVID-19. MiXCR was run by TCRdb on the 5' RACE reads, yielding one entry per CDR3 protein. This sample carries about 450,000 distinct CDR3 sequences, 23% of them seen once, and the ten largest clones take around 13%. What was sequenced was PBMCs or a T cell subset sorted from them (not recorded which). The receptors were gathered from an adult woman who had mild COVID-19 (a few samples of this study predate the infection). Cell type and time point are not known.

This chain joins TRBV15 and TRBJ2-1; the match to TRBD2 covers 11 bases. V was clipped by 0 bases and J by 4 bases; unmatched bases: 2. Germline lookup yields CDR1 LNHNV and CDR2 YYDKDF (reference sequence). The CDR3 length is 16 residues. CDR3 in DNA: TGTGCCACCAGCAGAGAGAGACTAGCGGGGTACAATGAGCAGTTCTTC. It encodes CATSRERLAGYNEQFF. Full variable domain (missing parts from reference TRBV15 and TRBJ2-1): DAMVIQNPRYQVTQFGKPVTLSCSQTLNHNVMYWYQQKSSQAPKLLFHYYDKDFNNEADTPDNFQSRRPNTSFCFLDIRSPGLGDTAMYLCATSRERLAGYNEQFFGPGTRLTVL.

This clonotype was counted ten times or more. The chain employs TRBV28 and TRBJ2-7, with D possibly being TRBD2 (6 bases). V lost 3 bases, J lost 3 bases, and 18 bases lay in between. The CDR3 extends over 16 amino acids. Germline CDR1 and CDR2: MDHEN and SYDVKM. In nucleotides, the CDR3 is TGTGCCAGCAGTTTCGGGGGTCGGGGGAGGAACTACGAGCAGTACTTC. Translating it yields CASSFGGRGRNYEQYF.

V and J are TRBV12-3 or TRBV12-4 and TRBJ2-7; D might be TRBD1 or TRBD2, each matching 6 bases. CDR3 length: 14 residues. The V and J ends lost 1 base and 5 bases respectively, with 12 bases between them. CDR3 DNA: TGTGCCAGCAGTTTAGGGGGGGCGGTCCACGAGCAGTACTTC. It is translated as CASSLGGAVHEQYF.

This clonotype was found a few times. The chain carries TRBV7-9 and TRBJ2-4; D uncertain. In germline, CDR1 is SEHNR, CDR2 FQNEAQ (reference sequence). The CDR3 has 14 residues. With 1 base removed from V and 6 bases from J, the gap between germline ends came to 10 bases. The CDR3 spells CASSLDSTRNIQYF. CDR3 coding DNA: TGTGCCAGCAGCTTAGATTCGACAAGAAACATTCAGTACTTC.

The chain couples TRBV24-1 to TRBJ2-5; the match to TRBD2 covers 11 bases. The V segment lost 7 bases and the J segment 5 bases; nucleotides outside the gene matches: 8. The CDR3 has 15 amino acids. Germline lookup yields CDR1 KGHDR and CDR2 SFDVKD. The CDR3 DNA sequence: TGTGCCACCAGCCCTTTAGCGGGAGGGTTGGAGACCCAGTACTTC. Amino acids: CATSPLAGGLETQYF.

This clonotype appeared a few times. The CDR3 is CASSTGTAAYTF. The CDR3 bases are TGTGCCAGCAGCACGGGGACGGCTGCCTACACCTTC. The genes are TRBV9 and TRBJ1-2, with D maybe TRBD1 (5 bases). The CDR3 length is 12 residues. The V gene's germline CDR1 is SGDLS and CDR2 YYNGEE. V dropped 4 bases and J dropped 10 bases, with 14 bases sitting between them. Complete variable domain (other parts from reference TRBV9 and TRBJ1-2): DSGVTQTPKHLITATGQRVTLRCSPRSGDLSVYWYQQSLDQGLQFLIQYYNGEERAKGNILERFSAQQFPDLHSELNLSSLELGDSALYFCASSTGTAAYTFGSGTRLTVV.

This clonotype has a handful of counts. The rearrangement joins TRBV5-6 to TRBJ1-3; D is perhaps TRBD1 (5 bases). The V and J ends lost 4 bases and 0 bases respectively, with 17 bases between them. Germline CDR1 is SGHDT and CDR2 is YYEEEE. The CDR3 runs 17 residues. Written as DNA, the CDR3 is TGTGCCAGCAGCCGGCCAGAGGACACGCTCTCTGGAAACACCATATATTTT. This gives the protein CASSRPEDTLSGNTIYF.

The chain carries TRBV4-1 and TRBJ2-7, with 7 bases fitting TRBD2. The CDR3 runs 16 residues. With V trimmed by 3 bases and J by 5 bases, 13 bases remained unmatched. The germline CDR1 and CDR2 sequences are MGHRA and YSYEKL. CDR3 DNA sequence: TGCGCCAGCAGCCAGATAGGGGTGCGGGGGTTCCACGAGCAGTACTTC. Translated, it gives CASSQIGVRGFHEQYF.

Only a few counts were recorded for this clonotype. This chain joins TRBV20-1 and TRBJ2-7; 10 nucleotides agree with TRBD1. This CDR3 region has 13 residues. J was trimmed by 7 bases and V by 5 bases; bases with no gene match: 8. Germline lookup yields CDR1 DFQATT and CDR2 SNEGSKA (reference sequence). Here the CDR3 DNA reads TGCAGTGCTCTAGACAGGGGGCGCCTTGAGCAGTACTTC. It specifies CSALDRGRLEQYF.

CDR3 residues: CASSQDRGLAGVGNEQFF. CDR3 DNA: TGCGCCAGCAGCCAAGATCGGGGCCTAGCGGGAGTGGGGAATGAGCAGTTCTTC. The V and J genes are TRBV4-3 and TRBJ2-1; 10 bases match TRBD2. The CDR3 spans 18 residues. The ends lost 0 bases at V and 7 bases at J; junction bases unmatched: 12. CDR1 is LGHNA, CDR2 YSLEER, per germline.

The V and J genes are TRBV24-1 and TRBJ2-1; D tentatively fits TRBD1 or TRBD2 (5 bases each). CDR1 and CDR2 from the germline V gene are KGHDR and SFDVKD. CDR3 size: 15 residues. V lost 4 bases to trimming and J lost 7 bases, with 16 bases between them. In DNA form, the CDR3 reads TGTGCCACCAGTGACACTAGGTGGGGGACGAATGAGCAGTTCTTC. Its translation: CATSDTRWGTNEQFF.

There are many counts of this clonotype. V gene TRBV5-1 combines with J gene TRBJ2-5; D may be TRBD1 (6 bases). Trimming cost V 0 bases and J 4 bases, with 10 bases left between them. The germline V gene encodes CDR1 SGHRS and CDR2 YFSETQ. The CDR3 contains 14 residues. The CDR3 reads CASSLATGRETQYF. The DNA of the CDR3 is TGCGCCAGCAGCTTGGCCACAGGGAGAGAGACCCAGTACTTC. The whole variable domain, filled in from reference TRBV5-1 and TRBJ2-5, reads KAGVTQTPRYLIKTRGQQVTLSCSPISGHRSVSWYQQTPGQGLQFLFEYFSETQRNKGNFPGRFSGRQFSNSRSEMNVSTLELGDSALYLCASSLATGRETQYFGPGTRLLVL.

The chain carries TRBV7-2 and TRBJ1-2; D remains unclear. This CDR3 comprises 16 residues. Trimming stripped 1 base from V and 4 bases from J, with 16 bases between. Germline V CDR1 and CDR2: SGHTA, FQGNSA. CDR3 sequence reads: CASSLEGRQLGYGYTF. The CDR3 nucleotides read TGTGCCAGCAGCTTAGAAGGGCGGCAGTTGGGCTATGGCTACACCTTC.

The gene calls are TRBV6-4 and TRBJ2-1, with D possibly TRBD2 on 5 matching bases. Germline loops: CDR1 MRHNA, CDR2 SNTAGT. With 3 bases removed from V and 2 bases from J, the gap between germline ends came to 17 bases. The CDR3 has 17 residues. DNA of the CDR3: TGTGCCAGCAGTGAGGAGGTTTCAGCGGATCCCTACAATGAGCAGTTCTTC. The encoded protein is CASSEEVSADPYNEQFF.

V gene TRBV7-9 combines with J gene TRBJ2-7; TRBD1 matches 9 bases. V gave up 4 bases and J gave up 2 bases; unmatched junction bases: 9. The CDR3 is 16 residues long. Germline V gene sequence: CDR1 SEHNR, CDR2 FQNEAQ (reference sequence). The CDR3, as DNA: TGTGCCAGCAGCTCCCCCGGGACAGGGACGACCTACGAGCAGTACTTC. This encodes CASSSPGTGTTYEQYF.

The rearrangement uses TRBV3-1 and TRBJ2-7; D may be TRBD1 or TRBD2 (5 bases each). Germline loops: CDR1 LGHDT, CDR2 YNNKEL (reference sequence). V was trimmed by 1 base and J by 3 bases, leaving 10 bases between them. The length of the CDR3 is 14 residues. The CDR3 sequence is CASSQGGALYEQYF. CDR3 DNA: TGTGCCAGCAGCCAAGGAGGGGCACTCTACGAGCAGTACTTC.

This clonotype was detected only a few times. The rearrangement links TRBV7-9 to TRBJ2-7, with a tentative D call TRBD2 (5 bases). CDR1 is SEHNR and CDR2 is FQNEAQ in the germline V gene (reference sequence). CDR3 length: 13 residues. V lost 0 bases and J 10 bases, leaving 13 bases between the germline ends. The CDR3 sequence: CASSLAASPEQYF. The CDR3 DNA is TGTGCCAGCAGCTTAGCGGCTAGCCCGGAACAGTACTTC.

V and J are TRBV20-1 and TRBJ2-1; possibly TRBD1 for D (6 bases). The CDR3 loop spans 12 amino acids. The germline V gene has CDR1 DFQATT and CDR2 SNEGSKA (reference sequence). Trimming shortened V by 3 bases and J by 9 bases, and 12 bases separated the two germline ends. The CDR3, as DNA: TGCAGTGCTAGTGATGGGACACCTGAGCAGTTCTTC. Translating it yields CSASDGTPEQFF.

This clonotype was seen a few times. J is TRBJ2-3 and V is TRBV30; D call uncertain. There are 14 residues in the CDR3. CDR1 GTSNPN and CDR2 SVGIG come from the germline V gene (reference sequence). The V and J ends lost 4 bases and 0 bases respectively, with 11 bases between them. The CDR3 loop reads CAWNRRFSTDTQYF. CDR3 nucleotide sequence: TGTGCCTGGAATAGACGATTTAGCACAGATACGCAGTATTTT.

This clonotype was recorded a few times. The CDR3 reads CASSSVGTEAFF. The DNA of the CDR3 is TGTGCCAGCAGTTCCGTCGGGACTGAAGCTTTCTTT. V is TRBV27 and J is TRBJ1-1; D uncertain. Trimming left V 4 bases short and J 5 bases short, with 8 bases between. This CDR3 is built from 12 residues. Per germline, CDR1 MNHEY and CDR2 SMNVEV (reference sequence).

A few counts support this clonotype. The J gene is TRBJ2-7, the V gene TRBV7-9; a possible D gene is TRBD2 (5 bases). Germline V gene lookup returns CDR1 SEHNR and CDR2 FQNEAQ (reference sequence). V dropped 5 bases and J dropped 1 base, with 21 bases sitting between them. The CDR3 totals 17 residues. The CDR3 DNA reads TGTGCCAGCAGCCTTACCTCCGGGGTTATAGTATCCTACGAGCAGTACTTC. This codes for CASSLTSGVIVSYEQYF.

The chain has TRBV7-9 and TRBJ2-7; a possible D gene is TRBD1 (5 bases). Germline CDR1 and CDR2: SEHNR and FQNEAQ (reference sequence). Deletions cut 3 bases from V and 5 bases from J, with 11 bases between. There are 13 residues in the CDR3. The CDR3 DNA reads TGTGCCAGCAGCTTCTCTCAGGGTCACGAGCAGTACTTC. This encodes CASSFSQGHEQYF.